What follows are 6 T cell receptor beta chains derived from one specimen sequenced in a study of blood T cells in healthy people across ages. Then a second PCR, running about 6 to 12 cycles, was carried out with a sample-barcoded 5' primer and a J-beta primer mix. TCRdb ran MiXCR on the 5' RACE reads and lists one entry per CDR3 protein. This repertoire shows hundreds of thousands of distinct CDR3 sequences, around 54% found once; its top ten account for roughly 34%. The specimen sequenced was blood. These receptors came from a man in his 60s in good health.

This clonotype was recorded only once. The V call is TRBV3-1, the J call TRBJ1-2, with D hard to call. Trimming removed 0 bases from V and 6 bases from J, with 8 bases in between. CDR3 length: 13 residues. In germline, CDR1 is LGHDT, CDR2 YNNKEL (reference sequence). CDR3 in amino acids: CASSQEGDHGYTF. CDR3 sequence (DNA): TGTGCCAGCAGCCAAGAGGGCGACCATGGCTACACCTTC.

The J gene is TRBJ1-1, the V gene TRBV7-9, with unresolved D. Germline CDR1 reads SEHNR; CDR2 reads FQNEAQ (reference sequence). Trimming left V 5 bases short and J 3 bases short, with 13 bases between. The length of the CDR3 is 14 residues. The CDR3 is CASSPRLADTEAFF. In DNA form, the CDR3 reads TGTGCCAGCAGCCCCCGCCTAGCGGACACTGAAGCTTTCTTT. Combining the CDR3 with reference TRBV7-9 and TRBJ1-1 gives the whole variable domain DTGVSQNPRHKITKRGQNVTFRCDPISEHNRLYWYRQTLGQGPEFLTYFQNEAQLEKSRLLSDRFSAERPKGSFSTLEIQRTEQGDSAMYLCASSPRLADTEAFFGQGTRLTVV.

The chain employs TRBV28 and TRBJ1-2; D ambiguous. Looked up from germline, CDR1 is MDHEN and CDR2 is SYDVKM. This CDR3 spans 15 amino acids. Trimming left V 1 base short and J 2 bases short, with 11 bases between. The CDR3 DNA reads as TGTGCCAGCAGTTTATTGGCCGTGGGGAACTATGGCTACACCTTC. Amino acids: CASSLLAVGNYGYTF.

The chain uses TRBV20-1 and TRBJ2-3, with 10 positions matching TRBD2. Unmatched junction bases numbered 3, after V lost 3 bases and J lost 3 bases. This CDR3 has 14 amino acids. The germline V gene has CDR1 DFQATT and CDR2 SNEGSKA (reference sequence). CDR3 sequence (DNA): TGCAGTGCTAGGGAGGGACTAGCGACAGATACGCAGTATTTT. Amino acid sequence: CSAREGLATDTQYF.

The chain employs TRBV5-6 and TRBJ2-1, with no clear D. The germline gives CDR1 SGHDT, CDR2 YYEEEE. CDR3 length equals 14 residues. V was shortened by 1 base and J by 1 base, with 6 bases between the two germline ends. CDR3 sequence reads: CASSLPRSYNEQFF. For the CDR3, the DNA is TGTGCCAGCAGCTTGCCCCGTTCCTACAATGAGCAGTTCTTC.

The chain carries TRBV5-5 and TRBJ2-5; no clear D gene. This CDR3 region has 15 residues. Deletions cut 0 bases from V and 4 bases from J, with 13 bases between. Per germline, CDR1 SGHKS and CDR2 YYEKEE (reference sequence). CDR3 in DNA: TGTGCCAGCAGCTTGGTGGTATCTTTGGGAGAGACCCAGTACTTC. This encodes CASSLVVSLGETQYF.